The rows below give T cell receptor beta chains drawn from one sample of a study of T cell responses to AZD1222 COVID-19 vaccine. Here immunoSEQ multiplex PCR was the method, and the copy in TCRdb shows in-frame clones only, minus some. The table includes approximately 35,000 clones, 86% detected once. The sequences come from peripheral blood, collected 28 days after the second AZD1222 dose. These receptors were collected from an adult who received the AZD1222 COVID-19 vaccine. The CDR3 runs from the conserved cysteine through the conserved F or W. A D gene is named only where the DNA matches it firmly. Size is stated for part of the rows, as once, few or many counts, or as a class when the clone is expanded.

clone_size cdr3_length d_call j_call v_call cdr3_nt cdr3_aa
- 16 TRBD2 TRBJ2-2 TRBV5-4 TGTGCCAGCAGCTCCCAGCGGGGGGCGAACACCGGGGAGCTGTTTTTT CASSSQRGANTGELFF
- 14 TRBD2 TRBJ2-7 TRBV9 TGTGCCAGCAGCGTAGACGGGAGGGCCCGCGAGCAGTACTTC CASSVDGRAREQYF
- 15 - TRBJ1-4 TRBV7-2 TGTGCCAGCAGCCCCCGCGGAGAGGCGGGTGAAAAACTGTTTTTT CASSPRGEAGEKLFF
- 14 TRBD1 TRBJ2-7 TRBV5-1 TGCGCCAGCAGCTTGGGCAGGGGGCGGGTCGAGCAGTACTTC CASSLGRGRVEQYF
- 14 TRBD1 TRBJ2-2 TRBV3-1/TRBV3-2 TGTGCCAGCAGCCAAATCAGGGGGACCGGGGAGCTGTTTTTT CASSQIRGTGELFF
- 13 - TRBJ1-6 TRBV4-1 TGCGCCAGCAGCCAAGATGGGAATTCACCCCTCCACTTT CASSQDGNSPLHF
- 15 TRBD1 TRBJ2-1 TRBV5-1 TGCGCCAGCAGCTGGGGACAGAGCTCCTACAATGAGCAGTTCTTC CASSWGQSSYNEQFF
- 15 TRBD2 TRBJ2-1 TRBV5-6 TGTGCCAGCAGCCCCAGACTAGCCCGAGGCAATGAGCAGTTCTTC CASSPRLARGNEQFF
- 16 - TRBJ1-1 TRBV30 TGTGCCTGGTCAACCCTTTATTCAGACATGAACACTGAAGCTTTCTTT CAWSTLYSDMNTEAFF
- 13 - TRBJ1-5 TRBV29-1 TGCAGCGTTTCACGGGTTGGCAATCAGCCCCAGCATTTT CSVSRVGNQPQHF
- 13 - TRBJ1-5 TRBV27 TGTGCCAGCAGTTTAGTCCCCAGACAGCCCCAGCATTTT CASSLVPRQPQHF
few 12 - TRBJ1-3 TRBV4-2 TGTGCCAGCAGCCAAGTAGGGAACACCATATATTTT CASSQVGNTIYF
- 14 TRBD2 TRBJ2-7 TRBV18 TGTGCCAGCTCACCAACTAGCGGACCCTACGAGCAGTACTTC CASSPTSGPYEQYF
- 13 - TRBJ1-4 TRBV4-1 TGCGCCAGCAGCCAAGATCAGCGTGAAAAACTGTTTTTT CASSQDQREKLFF
- 12 - TRBJ1-2 TRBV5-1 TGCGCCAGCAGCTTTGGGGACGGGGGCTACACCTTC CASSFGDGGYTF
- 18 TRBD2 TRBJ2-3 TRBV13 TGTGCCAGCAGCTTATGGTATCCTAGCGGGGGGGCCGGAGATACGCAGTATTTT CASSLWYPSGGAGDTQYF
- 15 - TRBJ1-4 TRBV18 TGTGCCAGCTCACGGGACTCGGCAAACCGTGAAAAACTGTTTTTT CASSRDSANREKLFF
once 15 - TRBJ2-6 TRBV3-1/TRBV3-2 TGTGCCAGCAGCCAAGATTTCACTGGGGCCAACGTCCTGACTTTC CASSQDFTGANVLTF
- 16 - TRBJ1-4 TRBV2 TGTGCCAGCAGCCGTCTGGGGGCCCTCTCTAATGAAGAACTGTTTTTT CASSRLGALSNEELFF
once 17 TRBD2 TRBJ2-7 TRBV28 TGTGCCAGCAGTAAGGGGTTGATAACTAGCGGGAGGTACGAGCAGTACTTC CASSKGLITSGRYEQYF
- 14 - TRBJ2-5 TRBV7-7 TGTGCTAGCAGCTTAAACTTCGGGGGCGAGACCCAGTACTTC CASSLNFGGETQYF
- 13 - TRBJ2-7 TRBV5-1 TGCGCCAGCAGTTTCGGGACTCTATACGAGCAGTACTTC CASSFGTLYEQYF
once 14 TRBD2 TRBJ2-1 TRBV5-4 TGTGCCAGCAGCTTAGCCAGCGGGAGCAATGAGCAGTTCTTC CASSLASGSNEQFF
- 12 - TRBJ1-1 TRBV28 TGTGCCAGCAGGGACGGGAACACTGAAGCTTTCTTT CASRDGNTEAFF
- 15 TRBD1 TRBJ1-1 TRBV5-1 TGCGCCAGCAGCTTAATAGACAGGGCGGACACTGAAGCTTTCTTT CASSLIDRADTEAFF
- 13 - TRBJ1-5 TRBV6-4 TGTGCCAGCAGCCAGGAGAGGGGGCAGCCCCAGCATTTT CASSQERGQPQHF
- 15 TRBD2 TRBJ2-1 TRBV27 TGTGCCAGCAGTACGACTAGCGGGATGTACAATGAGCAGTTCTTC CASSTTSGMYNEQFF
- 18 - TRBJ1-4 TRBV4-1 TGCGCCAGCAGCCAAGAAGCTGCCCGCCGGGGAGGGCATGAAAAACTGTTTTTT CASSQEAARRGGHEKLFF
- 16 - TRBJ1-3 TRBV25-1 TGTGCCAGCAGCCAGGGAGTGGGCCCCTCTGGAAACACCATATATTTT CASSQGVGPSGNTIYF
once 15 - TRBJ1-1 TRBV3-1/TRBV3-2 TGTGCCAGCAGCCAAGTAGGCCAGGCCTTCACTGAAGCTTTCTTT CASSQVGQAFTEAFF
- 14 - TRBJ2-3 TRBV5-4 TGTGCCAGCAGCTTGCCCGAAGAAACAGATACGCAGTATTTT CASSLPEETDTQYF
- 14 - TRBJ1-6 TRBV5-6 TGTGCCAGCAGCTCGGGCCTTTTTAATTCACCCCTCCACTTT CASSSGLFNSPLHF
- 13 TRBD1 TRBJ2-7 TRBV28 TGTGCCTTAGGGGGCAGGGGTGGTCACGAGCAGTACTTC CALGGRGGHEQYF
- 16 - TRBJ2-7 TRBV4-1 TGCGCCAGCAGCCAAGATGAGGTCTCGAGCTCCTACGAGCAGTACTTC CASSQDEVSSSYEQYF
once 13 - TRBJ1-1 TRBV5-6 TGTGCCAGCAGCTTGGTCCCGGGGACTGAAGCTTTCTTT CASSLVPGTEAFF
- 14 - TRBJ1-6 TRBV2 TGTGCCAGCAGTGATAGGACCGGTAATTCACCCCTCCACTTT CASSDRTGNSPLHF
- 13 TRBD1 TRBJ1-2 TRBV10-3 TGTGCCATCAGTGAGTTACAGGGGTATGGCTACACCTTC CAISELQGYGYTF
- 16 - TRBJ2-7 TRBV19 TGTGCCAGTAGTATAGAACCGGCCTATATATCGGGCGAGCAGTACTTC CASSIEPAYISGEQYF
once 14 - TRBJ1-6 TRBV5-6 TGTGCCAGCAGCGTCGACAGCTATAATTCACCCCTCCACTTT CASSVDSYNSPLHF
- 16 TRBD2 TRBJ2-5 TRBV5-1 TGCGCCAGCAGCCTCTCCGGGACTAGCGGGGTTGAGACCCAGTACTTC CASSLSGTSGVETQYF
once 15 - TRBJ2-1 TRBV10-2 TGCGCCAGCAGTGATGTAGGCGGGCCGGGCCATGAGCAGTTCTTC CASSDVGGPGHEQFF
once 14 TRBD1 TRBJ1-1 TRBV25-1 TGTGCCAGCAGATTAGGGGGCGCGAACACTGAAGCTTTCTTT CASRLGGANTEAFF
- 14 - TRBJ1-4 TRBV30 TGTGCCTGGAGTGTTTGGGGTAGAGATGAAAAACTGTTTTTT CAWSVWGRDEKLFF
- 15 - TRBJ2-1 TRBV2 TGTGCCAGCACTCGGTCCAGGGTTACCTACAATGAGCAGTTCTTC CASTRSRVTYNEQFF
- 12 - TRBJ1-5 TRBV28 TGTGCCAGCAGTCCCCCTCGGGGGCCCCAGCATTTT CASSPPRGPQHF
- 13 - TRBJ1-1 TRBV10-1 TGCGCCAGCAGGGCAGAGTCGTGGACTGAAGCTTTCTTT CASRAESWTEAFF
- 14 TRBD1 TRBJ2-5 TRBV6-5 TGTGCCAGCAGACGGGACAGGGGGCGAGAGACCCAGTACTTC CASRRDRGRETQYF
- 15 - TRBJ2-2 TRBV9 TGTGCCAGCAGCGTAGAGTTGAGAGTCACCGGGGAGCTGTTTTTT CASSVELRVTGELFF
- 12 - TRBJ1-1 TRBV11-2 TGTGCCAGCAGCTTAAGAATCGGAGAAGCTTTCTTT CASSLRIGEAFF
- 14 - TRBJ2-1 TRBV15 TGTGCCACCAGCAGAAACAGGTTATACAATGAGCAGTTCTTC CATSRNRLYNEQFF
- 14 - TRBJ1-1 TRBV5-5 TGTGCCAGCACGGCCGGCCAGATGAACACTGAAGCTTTCTTT CASTAGQMNTEAFF